The sequence of this TCR beta chain was determined in a study of shared clonotypes between healthy human individuals. Profiling relied on immunoSEQ multiplex PCR, and the TCRdb table lists in-frame clones only, not all of them. The data hold around 620,000 clones, with around 95% observed a single time. The CDR3 is 15 residues long. Germline CDR1 reads SGHVS; CDR2 reads FNYEAQ. The V gene lost 1 base and the J gene lost 4 bases, with 13 bases spanning the gap. Study-wide results and limits: The generation probabilities recorded for non-shared clonotypes fell below those of clonotypes shared by all four donors.

CD45RO negativity and positive selection for CCR7 defined naive CD8 cells, a population that excluded terminally differentiated effector memory CD45RA+ cells. This clone came up a few times. Its target is not known. Sequenced input: naive CD8+ T cells sorted from blood. This TCR was sampled from a woman in her thirties in good health. The rearrangement links TRBV7-6 to TRBJ1-2, with D possibly being TRBD1 (6 bases). The CDR3 DNA reads as TGTGCCAGCAGCTTAGGCACAGGGTTTGGCTATGGCTACACCTTC. It specifies CASSLGTGFGYGYTF.